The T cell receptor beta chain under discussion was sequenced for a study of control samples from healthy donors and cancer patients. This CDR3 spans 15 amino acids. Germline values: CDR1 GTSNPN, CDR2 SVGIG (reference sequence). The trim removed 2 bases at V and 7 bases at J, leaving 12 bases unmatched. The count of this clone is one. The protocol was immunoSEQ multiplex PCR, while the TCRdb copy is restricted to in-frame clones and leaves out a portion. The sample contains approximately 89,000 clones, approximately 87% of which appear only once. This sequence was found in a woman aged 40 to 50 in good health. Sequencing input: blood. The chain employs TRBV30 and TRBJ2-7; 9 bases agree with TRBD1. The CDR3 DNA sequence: TGTGCCTGGAGTCTCATGACAGGGGGTTCGGGAGAGCAGTACTTC. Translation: CAWSLMTGGSGEQYF.